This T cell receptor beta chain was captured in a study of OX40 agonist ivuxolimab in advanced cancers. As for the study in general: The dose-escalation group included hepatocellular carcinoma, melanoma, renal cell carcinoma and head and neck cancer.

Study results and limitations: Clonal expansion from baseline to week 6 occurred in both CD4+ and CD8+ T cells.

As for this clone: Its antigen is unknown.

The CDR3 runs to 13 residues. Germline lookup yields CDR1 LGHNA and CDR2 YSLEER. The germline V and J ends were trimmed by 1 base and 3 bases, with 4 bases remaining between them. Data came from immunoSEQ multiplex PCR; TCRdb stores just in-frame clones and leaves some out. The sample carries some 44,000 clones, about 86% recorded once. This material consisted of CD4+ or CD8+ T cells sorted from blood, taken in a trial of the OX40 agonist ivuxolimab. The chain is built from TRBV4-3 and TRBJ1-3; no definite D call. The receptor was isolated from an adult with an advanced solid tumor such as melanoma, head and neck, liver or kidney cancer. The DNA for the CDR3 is TGCGCCAGCAGCCAAGCGGTTGGAAACACCATATATTTT. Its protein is CASSQAVGNTIYF.